Included here is one T cell receptor (beta chain) sequence, with context. As yet, its antigen is unknown. This sample was included in a study of T cell responses to AZD1222 COVID-19 vaccine. Findings and caveats of the study: Clonal diversity was possibly underestimated, and the donors were mostly white British, with more females. Reportedly, nearly half of unique spike TCRs recognized epitopes outside B.1.351/B.1.1.7 mutations.

The V end lost 2 bases, the J end lost 1 base, and 4 bases lay between the germline ends. The germline CDR1 and CDR2 sequences are MNHEY and SVGAGI. The CDR3 is made up of 13 amino acids. The repertoire was sequenced with immunoSEQ multiplex PCR; TCRdb's copy has only in-frame clones and lacks some. The table has tens of thousands of clones, approximately 80% seen once. The clonotype originates from an adult who received the AZD1222 COVID-19 vaccine. The chain carries TRBV6-5 and TRBJ2-3; no firm D call. Sequenced here: peripheral blood, sampled 28 days after the second AZD1222 dose. In DNA, the CDR3 is TGTGCCAGCAGTTACATAGGCACAGATACGCAGTATTTT. Amino acids: CASSYIGTDTQYF.